Listed below are T cell receptor beta chains from one sample, sequenced in a study of T cells in tumors after PD-1 blockade. Some clones are missing from TCRdb's copy, which holds only in-frame ones; the method was immunoSEQ multiplex PCR. The sample shows thousands of clones, 55% to 70% of them seen only once. The sequencing used tumor tissue, collected after anti-PD-1 treatment. These receptors were taken from a human donor with basal cell carcinoma. Each CDR3 is given with its conserved first and last residue. Each record gives: CDR3 length, D gene, clone size, J gene, V gene, CDR3 DNA, CDR3 protein. D genes are given only for firm matches. The size entry is marked missing in some rows and otherwise reads once, few, many or a size class.

>15|.|.|TRBJ1-2|TRBV5-1
TGCGCCAGCAGGGAGGGAGGCGGCAGGGTCCGTGGCTACACCTTC
CASREGGGRVRGYTF
>15|.|once|TRBJ2-1|TRBV7-3
TGTGCCAGCAGCTTAAGTGGGAGTTCCTACAATGAGCAGTTCTTC
CASSLSGSSYNEQFF
>16|.|large|TRBJ2-1|TRBV5-1
TGCGCCAGCAGCTTGGATGGGCAGGTTCCCTACAATGAGCAGTTCTTC
CASSLDGQVPYNEQFF
>15|.|once|TRBJ2-5|TRBV7-3
TGTGCCAGCAGCTTAGGGAACAGCTACCAAGAGACCCAGTACTTC
CASSLGNSYQETQYF
>15|TRBD1|few|TRBJ2-1|TRBV10-3
TGTGCCATCAGTGCGGGACAGGGGGCGCGGAATGAGCAGTTCTTC
CAISAGQGARNEQFF
>15|TRBD1|.|TRBJ1-1|TRBV7-6
TGTGCCAGCAGCACACGGACAGGAATGAACACTGAAGCTTTCTTT
CASSTRTGMNTEAFF
>15|TRBD2|.|TRBJ2-3|TRBV7-2
TGTGCCAGCAGCCTTCTAGCGGGGGTCGCAGATACGCAGTATTTT
CASSLLAGVADTQYF
>13|.|few|TRBJ2-5|TRBV18
TGTGCCAGCTCACCACCTGGGGAAGAGACCCAGTACTTC
CASSPPGEETQYF
>16|.|.|TRBJ2-1|TRBV30
TGTGCCTGGAGTGTAACTGGGGCACTTGGTTACAATGAGCAGTTCTTC
CAWSVTGALGYNEQFF
>12|.|.|TRBJ2-5|TRBV12-3/TRBV12-4
TGTGCCAGTAGGGGGGAAGGAGAGACCCAGTACTTC
CASRGEGETQYF
>12|.|.|TRBJ1-5|TRBV7-9
TGTGCCAGCAGCTTAGATAGTCAGCCCCAGCATTTT
CASSLDSQPQHF
>17|TRBD1|.|TRBJ1-5|TRBV15
TGTGCCACCAGCAGAGTGGGGACAGCATCCAGCAATCAGCCCCAGCATTTT
CATSRVGTASSNQPQHF
>15|TRBD2|.|TRBJ2-5|TRBV4-3
TGCGCCAGCAGCTCCAGACCCGACGGGGGGGAGACCCAGTACTTC
CASSSRPDGGETQYF
>14|.|few|TRBJ1-5|TRBV4-1
TGCGCCAGCAGCTCACGACAGACCAATCAGCCCCAGCATTTT
CASSSRQTNQPQHF
>14|.|once|TRBJ1-3|TRBV6-5
TGTGCCAGCAGTTACTCGAGTCTGGGGGCCAACGTATATTTT
CASSYSSLGANVYF
>15|TRBD2|.|TRBJ2-7|TRBV3-1/TRBV3-2
TGTGCCAGCAGCCAAGCTAGCGGGAGCTCCTACGAGCAGTACTTC
CASSQASGSSYEQYF
>13|.|.|TRBJ1-1|TRBV15
TGTGCCACCAGCAGGTCACTGAACACTGAAGCTTTCTTT
CATSRSLNTEAFF
>14|.|.|TRBJ2-5|TRBV9
TGTGCCAGCAGCGTAGGGTGGGAGCAAGAGACCCAGTACTTC
CASSVGWEQETQYF
>11|.|.|TRBJ2-7|TRBV7-9
TGTGCCAGCAGCTTATCGACAGAAAGAAAGTTC
CASSLSTERKF
>15|.|.|TRBJ2-6|TRBV6-1
TGTGCCAGCAGTGAAGGGGGCTCTGGGGCCAACGTCCTGACTTTC
CASSEGGSGANVLTF
>17|TRBD1|.|TRBJ1-1|TRBV14
TGTGCCAGCAGCGAGGAAGACAAACAGGGGATGAACACTGAAGCTTTCTTT
CASSEEDKQGMNTEAFF
>16|TRBD2|few|TRBJ2-1|TRBV5-1
TGCGCCAGCAGCTCTACTAGCGGGGGGGTGACAGTTGAGCAGTTCTTC
CASSSTSGGVTVEQFF
>12|.|.|TRBJ2-3|TRBV27
TGTGCCGGCCCGATAAAAAGGGGTACGCAGTATTTT
CAGPIKRGTQYF
>12|.|few|TRBJ2-7|TRBV2
TGTGCCAGCAGTAAAGGGGGATACGAGCAGTACTTC
CASSKGGYEQYF
>15|TRBD1|.|TRBJ1-6|TRBV5-1
TGCGCCAGCAGCACCTCCGGGACAGGGAATTCACCCCTCCACTTT
CASSTSGTGNSPLHF